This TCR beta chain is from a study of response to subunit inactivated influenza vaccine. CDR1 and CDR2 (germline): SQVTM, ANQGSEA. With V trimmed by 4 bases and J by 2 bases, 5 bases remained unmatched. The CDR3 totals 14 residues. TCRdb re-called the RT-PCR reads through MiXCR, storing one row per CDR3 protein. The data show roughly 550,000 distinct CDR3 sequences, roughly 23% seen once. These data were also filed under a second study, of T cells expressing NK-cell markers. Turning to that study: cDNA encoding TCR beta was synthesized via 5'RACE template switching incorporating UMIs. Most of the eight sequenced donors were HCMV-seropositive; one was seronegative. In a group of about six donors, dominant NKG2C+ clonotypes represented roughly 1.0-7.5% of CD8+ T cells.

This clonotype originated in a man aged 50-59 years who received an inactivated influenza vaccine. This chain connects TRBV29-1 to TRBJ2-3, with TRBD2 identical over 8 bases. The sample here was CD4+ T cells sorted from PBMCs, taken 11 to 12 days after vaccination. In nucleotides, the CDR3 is TGCAGCGTTGGCACGGGAGGGCTCACAGATACGCAGTATTTT. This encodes CSVGTGGLTDTQYF.